Listed below are T cell receptor beta chains from one sample, sequenced in a study of blood T cell repertoires in COVID-19. Some clones are missing from TCRdb's copy, which holds only in-frame ones; the method was immunoSEQ multiplex PCR. The table has 300,000 to 400,000 clones, about 90% seen once. Sequenced: peripheral blood. All receptors derive from a woman between 65 and 79 years old with COVID-19, enrolled during active disease. CDR3s include the opening cysteine and the closing phenylalanine or tryptophan. The order of the fields is V gene, D gene, clone size, J gene, CDR3 DNA, CDR3 protein. The D gene is left open where the match is weak. Clone size, where shown, is once, few, many, or a class for clones that have expanded.

>TRBV6-2/TRBV6-3|TRBD2|.|TRBJ2-5
TGTGCCAGCAGTCAGGGACTAGCGGGGGGCGGAGAGACCCAGTACTTC
CASSQGLAGGGETQYF
>TRBV6-5|.|.|TRBJ2-5
TGTGCCAGCGCCGGGGTACGCCAAGAGACCCAGTACTTC
CASAGVRQETQYF
>TRBV3-1/TRBV3-2|.|.|TRBJ1-1
TGTGCCAGCAGCCTGACAGGGAACACTGAAGCTTTCTTT
CASSLTGNTEAFF
>TRBV7-8|.|.|TRBJ1-2
TGTGCCAGCAGCTTAGGATGGGGAGGTGGCTACACCTTC
CASSLGWGGGYTF
>TRBV18|TRBD1|.|TRBJ1-2
TGTGCCAGCTCACCACCCGGGACAGGGGGCCTCATTCTAAAGGGCTACACCTTC
CASSPPGTGGLILKGYTF
>TRBV30|TRBD1|.|TRBJ1-1
TGTGCCTGGACCCATACGGGGCAGGGGGCGAACACTGAAGCTTTCTTT
CAWTHTGQGANTEAFF
>TRBV27|.|.|TRBJ1-5
TGTGCCAGCAGTTCTGGGGCCCTTTATCCCCAGCATTTT
CASSSGALYPQHF
>TRBV2|.|.|TRBJ1-6
TGTGCCAGCAGTAGGCCGGGACACACGAACTATTCACCCCTCCACTTT
CASSRPGHTNYSPLHF
>TRBV29-1|.|once|TRBJ2-7
TGCAGCGTTGCCGGAACAGGGCAGGGGGAGCAGTACTTC
CSVAGTGQGEQYF
>TRBV7-9|TRBD2|.|TRBJ2-7
TGTGCCAGCAGAAGCGGGGGGGCCTCCTACGAGCAGTACTTC
CASRSGGASYEQYF
>TRBV7-2|TRBD1|.|TRBJ1-1
TGTGCCAGCACCTTACGGGACAGGAACACTGAAGCTTTCTTT
CASTLRDRNTEAFF
>TRBV2|.|.|TRBJ1-4
TGTGCCAGCCGAAGGACAGTCTACAATGAAAAACTGTTTTTT
CASRRTVYNEKLFF
>TRBV6-2/TRBV6-3|TRBD2|once|TRBJ2-5
TGTGCCAGCAGTTTGTTAGCGGGGGGCATAGAGACCCAGTACTTC
CASSLLAGGIETQYF
>TRBV5-6|TRBD1|once|TRBJ1-2
TGTGCCAGCAGCTTGGGCAGGGGGAGGATCTATGGCTACACCTTC
CASSLGRGRIYGYTF
>TRBV6-5|TRBD1|.|TRBJ1-1
TGTGCCAGCAGTCGAGACAGGGGGAACACTGAAGCTTTCTTT
CASSRDRGNTEAFF
>TRBV7-8|.|.|TRBJ1-2
TGTGCCAGCAGCCTCTTACAGATGTCCAACTATGGCTACACCTTC
CASSLLQMSNYGYTF
>TRBV5-8|.|.|TRBJ1-4
TGTGCCAGCAGCTCGGGACTGACTAATGAAAAACTGTTTTTT
CASSSGLTNEKLFF
>TRBV9|.|.|TRBJ1-2
TGTGCCAGCAGCGAAGACCCACAGGGTTTGGGCTACACCTTC
CASSEDPQGLGYTF
>TRBV10-3|TRBD1|once|TRBJ1-2
TGTGCCATCAGTGAGCAGGGGGTGAACTATGGCTACACCTTC
CAISEQGVNYGYTF
>TRBV7-3|.|once|TRBJ1-1
TGTGCCAGCAGCTCCGGGACAACGGGCGCTGAAGCTTTCTTT
CASSSGTTGAEAFF
>TRBV5-4|TRBD1|.|TRBJ1-6
TGTGCCAGCAGCTTGGAGGGACAGGGCAATTCACCCCTCCACTTT
CASSLEGQGNSPLHF
>TRBV5-1|.|.|TRBJ1-2
TGCGCCAGCAGCTTGAACAGGGAGAACTATGGCTACACCTTC
CASSLNRENYGYTF
>TRBV7-2|.|.|TRBJ2-3
TGTGCCAGCAGCCCCTTCGGCGCGGGGAGCACAGATACGCAGTATTTT
CASSPFGAGSTDTQYF
>TRBV7-6|TRBD1|.|TRBJ2-7
TGTGCCAGCAGCCCGACAGGGCCCTTTTCCTACGAGCAGTACTTC
CASSPTGPFSYEQYF
>TRBV19|TRBD1|few|TRBJ1-5
TGTGCCAGTAGTGGGACAGGGATTCAGCCCCAGCATTTT
CASSGTGIQPQHF
>TRBV10-2|TRBD1|.|TRBJ1-1
TGCGCCACCTCGGGACAGCCGAACACTGAAGCTTTCTTT
CATSGQPNTEAFF
>TRBV7-9|.|.|TRBJ1-3
TGTGCCAGCAGCCGGGCGGGGGAGGCCATATATTTT
CASSRAGEAIYF
>TRBV25-1|TRBD2|.|TRBJ2-3
TGTGCCAGCAGCCGAGCGGGGGACACAGATACGCAGTATTTT
CASSRAGDTDTQYF
>TRBV27|TRBD1|.|TRBJ1-2
TGTGCCAGCAGAGAAGGGGGCAGGGAAGGAGGCTACACCTTC
CASREGGREGGYTF
>TRBV7-9|.|.|TRBJ1-1
TGTGCCAGCAGCTCCTCAGGTGACAACACTGAAGCTTTCTTT
CASSSSGDNTEAFF
>TRBV6-5|.|.|TRBJ1-1
TGTGCCAGCAGTCAATCCACAGTTTCATTTGAAGCTTTCTTT
CASSQSTVSFEAFF
>TRBV5-1|TRBD2|.|TRBJ2-1
TGCGCCAGCAGTTCCTATAGCGGGGGTGGACCCTACAATGAGCAGTTCTTC
CASSSYSGGGPYNEQFF
>TRBV2|.|.|TRBJ1-5
TGTGCCAGCACAGCGGGGTACAATCAGCCCCAGCATTTT
CASTAGYNQPQHF
>TRBV6-6|.|.|TRBJ1-1
TGTGCCAGCAGTTACCCATCCACGGGGGGAAGTACTGAAGCTTTCTTT
CASSYPSTGGSTEAFF
>TRBV19|.|.|TRBJ1-2
TGTGCCAGTAGTATAACCACCCCAGGGAATAGCTATGGCTACACCTTC
CASSITTPGNSYGYTF
>TRBV18|TRBD1|.|TRBJ2-5
TGTGCCAGCTCACTACTAGCCGGGACAGGGGAAGAGACCCAGTACTTC
CASSLLAGTGEETQYF
>TRBV9|TRBD1|once|TRBJ1-2
TGTGCCAGCAGCAAAGGACAGGGTGCGGGCACCTTC
CASSKGQGAGTF
>TRBV20-1|.|.|TRBJ1-5
TGCAGTGCTAGTGATAGCACCAATCAGCCCCAGCATTTT
CSASDSTNQPQHF
>TRBV29-1|TRBD1|.|TRBJ2-1
TGCAGCGTTACCACAGGGGGCTTATACAATGAGCAGTTCTTC
CSVTTGGLYNEQFF
>TRBV3-1/TRBV3-2|.|.|TRBJ2-2
TGTGCCAGCAGCCAAGGCGAGGGCGGGGAGCTGTTTTTT
CASSQGEGGELFF
>TRBV7-2|TRBD1|.|TRBJ1-2
TGTGCCAGCAGCTTATCCTGGGACAGGGACCACTATGGCTACACCTTC
CASSLSWDRDHYGYTF
>TRBV3-1/TRBV3-2|TRBD2|.|TRBJ2-7
TGTGCCAGCAGCCAAGGTCTAGCGGGGGCCTACGAGCAGTACTTC
CASSQGLAGAYEQYF
>TRBV6-1|.|.|TRBJ1-1
TGTGCCAGCAGTGAAGCGCGGTACAGGACGAACACTGAAGCTTTCTTT
CASSEARYRTNTEAFF
>TRBV2|.|.|TRBJ1-5
TGTGCCAGCAGTTCCCGGGGGAATCAGCCCCAGCATTTT
CASSSRGNQPQHF
>TRBV15|TRBD1|.|TRBJ1-2
TGTGCCACCAGCACGCCCTGGACAGGGACTGGCTACACCTTC
CATSTPWTGTGYTF
>TRBV9|.|.|TRBJ1-1
TGTGCCAGCAGCCCCCGGGACACAGACACTGAAGCTTTCTTT
CASSPRDTDTEAFF
>TRBV4-1|TRBD1|.|TRBJ2-7
TGCGCCAGCAGCCCACCGGGACAGGGTGGCGAGCAGTACTTC
CASSPPGQGGEQYF
>TRBV4-2|.|.|TRBJ1-2
TGTGCCAGCAGCCAAGATTTGAGGTGGTCGTTCTATGGCTACACCTTC
CASSQDLRWSFYGYTF
>TRBV19|TRBD1|.|TRBJ2-6
TGTGCCAGTAGTGGCGACAGGGGGCGGTGGGCCAACGTCCTGACTTTC
CASSGDRGRWANVLTF
>TRBV27|.|.|TRBJ1-2
TGTGCCAGCAGTTCCGGACAAAACTATGGCTACACCTTC
CASSSGQNYGYTF